A selection of T cell receptor beta chains follows, all from one sample in a study of read filtering for tumor transcriptome and immune sequencing. A single record per CDR3 protein comes from TCRdb applying MiXCR to the reads. The sample holds more than 55,000 distinct CDR3 sequences, 20% seen once. What was sequenced was a population of CD138-negative cells sorted from bone marrow. The receptors derive from a donor aged 40 or over with multiple myeloma. CDR3s include the opening cysteine and the closing phenylalanine or tryptophan. The D gene is left open where the match is weak. Only part of the rows carry a size: once, few, many, or a class if the clone is expanded.

d_call: -
j_call: TRBJ1-6
v_call: TRBV5-1
clone_size: -
cdr3_aa: CASSLLGTGNSPLHF
cdr3_nt: TGCGCCAGCAGCTTACTCGGGACGGGGAATTCACCCCTCCACTTT

d_call: TRBD1
j_call: TRBJ1-1
v_call: TRBV29-1
clone_size: many
cdr3_aa: CSTIIGTGGGEAFF
cdr3_nt: TGCAGCACAATCATAGGGACAGGGGGTGGTGAAGCTTTCTTT

d_call: -
j_call: TRBJ2-2
v_call: TRBV29-1
clone_size: many
cdr3_aa: CSVAGVLTGELFF
cdr3_nt: TGCAGCGTTGCAGGGGTACTGACCGGGGAGCTGTTTTTT

d_call: -
j_call: TRBJ2-3
v_call: TRBV28
clone_size: few
cdr3_aa: CASTNAGGTDTQYF
cdr3_nt: TGTGCCAGCACTAATGCCGGGGGCACAGATACGCAGTATTTT

d_call: -
j_call: TRBJ1-2
v_call: TRBV12-3/TRBV12-4
clone_size: few
cdr3_aa: CASSPRFEDATF
cdr3_nt: TGTGCCAGCAGCCCTAGGTTTGAAGACGCTACCTTC

d_call: TRBD2
j_call: TRBJ2-1
v_call: TRBV29-1
clone_size: -
cdr3_aa: CSVGTSGRGIYNEQFF
cdr3_nt: TGCAGCGTGGGGACTAGCGGGAGGGGGATATACAATGAGCAGTTCTTC

d_call: -
j_call: TRBJ1-1
v_call: TRBV29-1
clone_size: many
cdr3_aa: CSVDKGTEAFF
cdr3_nt: TGCAGCGTTGACAAGGGCACTGAAGCTTTCTTT

d_call: -
j_call: TRBJ2-1
v_call: TRBV14
clone_size: -
cdr3_aa: CASSPRTPYNEQFF
cdr3_nt: TGTGCCAGCAGTCCGCGGACACCTTACAATGAGCAGTTCTTC

d_call: -
j_call: TRBJ2-3
v_call: TRBV9
clone_size: -
cdr3_aa: CVSSPVVVSTDTQYF
cdr3_nt: TGTGTCAGCAGCCCCGTTGTAGTGAGCACAGATACGCAGTATTTT

d_call: -
j_call: TRBJ2-7
v_call: TRBV20-1
clone_size: many
cdr3_aa: CSATNSRGMEQYF
cdr3_nt: TGCAGTGCTACCAACTCCAGGGGAATGGAGCAGTACTTC

d_call: TRBD1
j_call: TRBJ1-1
v_call: TRBV6-6
clone_size: many
cdr3_aa: CATITGGEKSEAFF
cdr3_nt: TGTGCTACAATCACAGGGGGCGAGAAATCTGAAGCTTTCTTT

d_call: -
j_call: TRBJ2-3
v_call: TRBV5-1
clone_size: -
cdr3_aa: CASSPGPTGDTQYF
cdr3_nt: TGCGCCAGCAGCCCGGGCCCCACCGGAGATACGCAGTATTTT

d_call: -
j_call: TRBJ2-7
v_call: TRBV4-2
clone_size: many
cdr3_aa: CASSQDLEREQYF
cdr3_nt: TGTGCCAGCAGCCAAGATTTAGAAAGGGAGCAGTACTTC

d_call: TRBD2
j_call: TRBJ2-1
v_call: TRBV7-3
clone_size: -
cdr3_aa: CASRLTSGHYNEQFF
cdr3_nt: TGTGCCAGCAGGCTTACTAGCGGCCACTACAATGAGCAGTTCTTC

d_call: -
j_call: TRBJ2-3
v_call: TRBV11-2
clone_size: -
cdr3_aa: CASSLKGQRPSSTDTQYF
cdr3_nt: TGTGCCAGCAGCCTGAAAGGACAGCGACCCTCTAGCACAGATACGCAGTATTTT

d_call: TRBD1
j_call: TRBJ2-3
v_call: TRBV7-9
clone_size: many
cdr3_aa: CASTRQGVDTQYF
cdr3_nt: TGTGCCAGCACCAGACAGGGTGTAGATACGCAGTATTTT

d_call: -
j_call: TRBJ2-1
v_call: TRBV18
clone_size: medium-sized
cdr3_aa: CASSPQEAGYYNEQFF
cdr3_nt: TGTGCCAGCTCACCCCAGGAGGCCGGGTACTACAATGAGCAGTTCTTC

d_call: -
j_call: TRBJ2-2
v_call: TRBV10-2
clone_size: -
cdr3_aa: CASSESIGELFF
cdr3_nt: TGCGCCAGCAGTGAGTCTATTGGAGAGCTGTTTTTT

d_call: TRBD2
j_call: TRBJ2-7
v_call: TRBV20-1
clone_size: many
cdr3_aa: CSAGGGRAAEQYF
cdr3_nt: TGCAGTGCTGGGGGCGGGAGGGCCGCCGAGCAGTACTTC

d_call: -
j_call: TRBJ2-1
v_call: TRBV18
clone_size: many
cdr3_aa: CASSPPAGGEQFF
cdr3_nt: TGTGCCAGCTCACCACCCGCTGGTGGTGAGCAGTTCTTC

d_call: -
j_call: TRBJ1-2
v_call: TRBV6-6
clone_size: -
cdr3_aa: CASRAGTANYGYTF
cdr3_nt: TGTGCCAGCAGGGCCGGGACTGCTAACTATGGCTACACCTTC

d_call: -
j_call: TRBJ1-5
v_call: TRBV2
clone_size: many
cdr3_aa: CASSGSGLQPQHF
cdr3_nt: TGTGCCAGCAGTGGGTCTGGGTTACAGCCCCAGCATTTT

d_call: -
j_call: TRBJ1-6
v_call: TRBV12-3/TRBV12-4
clone_size: many
cdr3_aa: CASSFGGPLHF
cdr3_nt: TGTGCCAGCAGTTTCGGAGGACCCCTCCACTTT

d_call: -
j_call: TRBJ1-3
v_call: TRBV4-1
clone_size: -
cdr3_aa: CASSQDPGPFSGNTIYF
cdr3_nt: TGCGCCAGCAGCCAAGATCCAGGCCCATTCTCTGGAAACACCATATATTTT

d_call: TRBD1
j_call: TRBJ2-4
v_call: TRBV5-1
clone_size: few
cdr3_aa: CASSLADRSKNIQYF
cdr3_nt: TGCGCCAGCAGCTTGGCGGACAGGTCCAAAAACATTCAGTACTTC

d_call: -
j_call: TRBJ1-1
v_call: TRBV10-2
clone_size: many
cdr3_aa: CASRSGVNTEAFF
cdr3_nt: TGCGCCAGCAGGTCAGGGGTAAACACTGAAGCTTTCTTT

d_call: -
j_call: TRBJ1-1
v_call: TRBV29-1
clone_size: many
cdr3_aa: CSVAGVMNTEAFF
cdr3_nt: TGCAGCGTTGCCGGAGTCATGAACACTGAAGCTTTCTTT

d_call: -
j_call: TRBJ2-7
v_call: TRBV7-9
clone_size: -
cdr3_aa: CASSSTFSYEQYF
cdr3_nt: TGTGCCAGCAGCTCAACCTTCTCCTACGAGCAGTACTTC

d_call: TRBD2
j_call: TRBJ2-2
v_call: TRBV28
clone_size: many
cdr3_aa: CASSLSLAGFTGELFF
cdr3_nt: TGTGCCAGCAGTCTTTCCCTAGCGGGGTTCACCGGGGAGCTGTTTTTT

d_call: -
j_call: TRBJ1-5
v_call: TRBV20-1
clone_size: many
cdr3_aa: CSARDRPDNQPQHF
cdr3_nt: TGCAGTGCTAGAGATCGCCCGGATAATCAGCCCCAGCATTTT

d_call: -
j_call: TRBJ1-1
v_call: TRBV2
clone_size: many
cdr3_aa: CASSEYGQGTVYTEAFF
cdr3_nt: TGTGCCAGCAGTGAATACGGTCAGGGCACGGTGTACACTGAAGCTTTCTTT

d_call: TRBD1
j_call: TRBJ1-5
v_call: TRBV5-1
clone_size: many
cdr3_aa: CASSPGQGGQPQHF
cdr3_nt: TGCGCCAGCAGCCCGGGACAGGGGGGTCAGCCCCAGCATTTT

d_call: -
j_call: TRBJ2-2
v_call: TRBV28
clone_size: few
cdr3_aa: CASSPAGLAAGELFF
cdr3_nt: TGTGCCAGCTCACCCGCCGGGCTAGCCGCCGGGGAGCTGTTTTTT

d_call: TRBD2
j_call: TRBJ2-7
v_call: TRBV20-1
clone_size: few
cdr3_aa: CSAMTSGKSYEQYF
cdr3_nt: TGCAGTGCTATGACTAGCGGGAAATCCTACGAGCAGTACTTC

d_call: TRBD2
j_call: TRBJ2-5
v_call: TRBV5-4
clone_size: -
cdr3_aa: CASSSLSGGPETQYF
cdr3_nt: TGTGCCAGCAGCTCCCTTTCGGGAGGGCCAGAGACCCAGTACTTC

d_call: -
j_call: TRBJ2-1
v_call: TRBV7-9
clone_size: many
cdr3_aa: CASSGLWRDPYNEQFF
cdr3_nt: TGTGCCAGCAGCGGATTATGGCGGGACCCCTACAATGAGCAGTTCTTC

d_call: -
j_call: TRBJ1-2
v_call: TRBV7-2
clone_size: -
cdr3_aa: CASSRQPASGYTF
cdr3_nt: TGTGCCAGCAGCCGACAGCCCGCTAGCGGCTACACCTTC

d_call: -
j_call: TRBJ1-1
v_call: TRBV29-1
clone_size: many
cdr3_aa: CSVGASTEAFF
cdr3_nt: TGCAGCGTTGGGGCGTCCACTGAAGCTTTCTTT

d_call: -
j_call: TRBJ2-2
v_call: TRBV28
clone_size: many
cdr3_aa: CASSRRDSRATGELFF
cdr3_nt: TGTGCCAGCAGCAGGCGGGACTCCCGGGCCACCGGGGAGCTGTTTTTT

d_call: -
j_call: TRBJ2-5
v_call: TRBV5-4
clone_size: -
cdr3_aa: CASSFGIQENQYF
cdr3_nt: TGTGCCAGCAGCTTTGGAATCCAAGAGAACCAGTACTTC

d_call: TRBD1
j_call: TRBJ1-1
v_call: TRBV18
clone_size: many
cdr3_aa: CASSPVLTGEGNTEAFF
cdr3_nt: TGTGCCAGCTCACCAGTCTTGACAGGGGAAGGGAACACTGAAGCTTTCTTT

d_call: TRBD1
j_call: TRBJ1-2
v_call: TRBV5-5
clone_size: many
cdr3_aa: CASSLAAAGGSYGYTF
cdr3_nt: TGTGCCAGCAGCTTGGCCGCGGCAGGGGGCAGCTATGGCTACACCTTC

d_call: -
j_call: TRBJ2-2
v_call: TRBV25-1
clone_size: -
cdr3_aa: CASGRPSTGELFF
cdr3_nt: TGTGCCAGCGGGAGGCCGAGCACCGGGGAGCTGTTTTTT

d_call: -
j_call: TRBJ2-7
v_call: TRBV10-3
clone_size: many
cdr3_aa: CAIREGQSIIYEQYF
cdr3_nt: TGTGCCATCAGGGAGGGACAGTCGATTATCTACGAGCAGTACTTC

d_call: -
j_call: TRBJ2-1
v_call: TRBV29-1
clone_size: many
cdr3_aa: CSAQRSYNEQFF
cdr3_nt: TGCAGCGCACAGCGGAGCTACAATGAGCAGTTCTTC

d_call: -
j_call: TRBJ2-1
v_call: TRBV28
clone_size: many
cdr3_aa: CASSVNRGLYNEQFF
cdr3_nt: TGTGCCAGCAGTGTGAACAGGGGACTCTACAATGAGCAGTTCTTC

d_call: TRBD2
j_call: TRBJ2-7
v_call: TRBV29-1
clone_size: many
cdr3_aa: CSVRTSGSASYEQYF
cdr3_nt: TGCAGCGTGAGGACTAGCGGGAGCGCCTCCTACGAGCAGTACTTC

d_call: -
j_call: TRBJ2-1
v_call: TRBV6-5
clone_size: many
cdr3_aa: CASSYSRDVVGNEQFF
cdr3_nt: TGTGCCAGCAGTTACTCCCGGGACGTCGTGGGCAATGAGCAGTTCTTC

d_call: TRBD2
j_call: TRBJ2-7
v_call: TRBV7-9
clone_size: many
cdr3_aa: CASSQMTSGRSYEQYF
cdr3_nt: TGTGCCAGCAGCCAGATGACTAGCGGGAGAAGCTACGAGCAGTACTTC

d_call: -
j_call: TRBJ2-1
v_call: TRBV5-6
clone_size: many
cdr3_aa: CASSVKQGGYNEQFF
cdr3_nt: TGTGCCAGCAGCGTAAAACAGGGTGGCTACAATGAGCAGTTCTTC

d_call: TRBD1
j_call: TRBJ1-4
v_call: TRBV7-9
clone_size: -
cdr3_aa: CASSLTHRGRDEKLFF
cdr3_nt: TGTGCCAGCAGCTTAACCCACAGGGGAAGGGATGAAAAACTGTTTTTT

d_call: -
j_call: TRBJ2-2
v_call: TRBV5-1
clone_size: -
cdr3_aa: CASSSPTGRGDTGELFF
cdr3_nt: TGCGCCAGCAGCTCCCCGACAGGCAGGGGGGACACCGGGGAGCTGTTTTTT

d_call: -
j_call: TRBJ2-1
v_call: TRBV30
clone_size: many
cdr3_aa: CAWSAPARVGNEQFF
cdr3_nt: TGTGCCTGGAGTGCCCCAGCCCGGGTAGGGAATGAGCAGTTCTTC

d_call: -
j_call: TRBJ1-2
v_call: TRBV27
clone_size: many
cdr3_aa: CASSLRRDNYGYTF
cdr3_nt: TGTGCCAGCAGTTTACGCAGGGATAACTATGGCTACACCTTC